The entry that follows covers one T cell receptor (beta chain) sequence. The antigen remains undetermined. The CDR3 covers 15 residues. Treatment of the sample: roughly nine-day PBMC culture with coronavirus spike peptide pools or control peptides (ViraFEST assay). Gathering of the CD4+ T cells, from the unexposed donor, took place before the COVID-19 pandemic (2011-2018). PBMC cultures, at two million cells per well, received about 9.5 IU/ml IL-2 and about 10 ug/ml peptide pools. Fresh IL-2 medium replaced half the culture medium on days 3 and 7. Cell supply allowing, SARS-CoV-2 S/N and four cold-coronavirus spikes probed unexposed-donor CD4+ T cells. This sample is drawn from a study of vaccination and CD4 T cells after COVID-19. Study summary: Drawing of post-COVID samples took place a median about 94 days after diagnosis (range 35 to 161).

Sequencing of the DNA from cultured CD4+ T cells was carried out with the Oncomine TCR Beta short-read assay. TCRdb re-analysed the PCR reads in MiXCR, keeping a single row per CDR3 protein. The table includes fewer than 8,000 distinct CDR3 sequences, less than 40% detected once. The sequence was obtained from a human donor in good health. This chain links TRBV21-1 with TRBJ2-1. TRBV21-1 is assigned pseudogene status. Specimen: CD4+ T cells from blood, cultured in vitro. The DNA of the CDR3 is TGTGCCAGCACCCTACAGCGTCACTCCTACAATGAGCAGTTCTTC. This gives the protein CASTLQRHSYNEQFF.